What follows is one T cell receptor beta chain and its context. The sample comes from a study of blood T cell repertoires in COVID-19. Overall study context: Italy, Spain and the United States were the sources of the convalescent and acute COVID-19 samples.

Under the authors' procedure: Researchers report that nucleated cell counts were estimated from reference gene primer amplification. Here immunoSEQ multiplex PCR was the method, and the copy in TCRdb shows in-frame clones only, minus some. V, J and clone size were drawn from that table, and D and trimming were deduced from the DNA. This sample has some 29,000 clones; roughly 90% occur once, and the top ten carry less than 3.5%. Trimming pared 4 bases from V and 4 bases from J, leaving 10 bases between. There are 13 residues in the CDR3. Germline CDR1 LNHDA, CDR2 SQIVND (reference sequence). V gene TRBV19 combines with J gene TRBJ2-5, with D tentatively TRBD2 (6 bases). The sequenced material came from peripheral blood. This receptor was obtained from a human donor in a cohort sampled during active COVID-19. The CDR3 sequence is CASSRWGGETQYF. The CDR3 nucleotides are TGTGCCAGTAGTAGATGGGGAGGAGAGACCCAGTACTTC.